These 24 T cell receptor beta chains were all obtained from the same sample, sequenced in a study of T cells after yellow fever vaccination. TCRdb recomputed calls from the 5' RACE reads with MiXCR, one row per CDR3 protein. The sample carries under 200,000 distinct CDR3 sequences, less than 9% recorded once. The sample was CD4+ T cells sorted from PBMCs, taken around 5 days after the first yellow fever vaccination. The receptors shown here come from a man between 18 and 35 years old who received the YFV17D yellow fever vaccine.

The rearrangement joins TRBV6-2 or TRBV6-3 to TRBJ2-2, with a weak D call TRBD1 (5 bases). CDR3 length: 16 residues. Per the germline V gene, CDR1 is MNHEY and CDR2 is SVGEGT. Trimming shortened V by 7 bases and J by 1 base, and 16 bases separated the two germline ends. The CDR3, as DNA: TGTGCCAGCACCCTCCGGGCAGGGAAGAACACCGGGGAGCTGTTTTTT. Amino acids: CASTLRAGKNTGELFF.

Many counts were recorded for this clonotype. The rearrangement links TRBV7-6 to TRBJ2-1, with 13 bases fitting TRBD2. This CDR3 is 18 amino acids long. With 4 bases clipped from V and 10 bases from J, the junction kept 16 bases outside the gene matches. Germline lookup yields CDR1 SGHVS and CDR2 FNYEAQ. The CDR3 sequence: CASSSLPPTSGGIWEQFF. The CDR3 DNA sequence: TGTGCCAGCAGCTCCCTTCCTCCGACTAGCGGGGGGATATGGGAGCAGTTCTTC. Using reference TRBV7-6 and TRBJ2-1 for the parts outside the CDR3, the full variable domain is GAGVSQSPRYKVTKRGQDVALRCDPISGHVSLYWYRQALGQGPEFLTYFNYEAQQDKSGLPNDRFSAERPEGSISTLTIQRTEQRDSAMYRCASSSLPPTSGGIWEQFFGPGTRLTVL.

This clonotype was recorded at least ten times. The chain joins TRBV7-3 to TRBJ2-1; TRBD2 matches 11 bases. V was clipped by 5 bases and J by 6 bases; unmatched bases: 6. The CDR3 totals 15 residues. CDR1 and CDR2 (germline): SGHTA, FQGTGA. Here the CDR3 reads CASSPRLAGGNEQFF. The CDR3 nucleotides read TGTGCCAGCAGCCCCCGTCTAGCGGGGGGCAATGAGCAGTTCTTC.

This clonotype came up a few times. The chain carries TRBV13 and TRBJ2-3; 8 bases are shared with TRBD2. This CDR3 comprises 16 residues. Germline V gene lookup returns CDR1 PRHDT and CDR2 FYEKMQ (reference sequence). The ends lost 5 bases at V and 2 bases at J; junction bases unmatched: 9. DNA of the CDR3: TGTGCCAGCAGCGCCGGACTAGCCGCGGCCACAGATACGCAGTATTTT. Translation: CASSAGLAAATDTQYF.

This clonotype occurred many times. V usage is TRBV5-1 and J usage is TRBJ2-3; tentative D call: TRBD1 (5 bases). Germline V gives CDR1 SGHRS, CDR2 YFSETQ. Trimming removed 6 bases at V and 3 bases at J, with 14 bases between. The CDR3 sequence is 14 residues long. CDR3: CASNNRQQTDTQYF. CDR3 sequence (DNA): TGCGCCAGCAACAATCGACAGCAAACAGATACGCAGTATTTT.

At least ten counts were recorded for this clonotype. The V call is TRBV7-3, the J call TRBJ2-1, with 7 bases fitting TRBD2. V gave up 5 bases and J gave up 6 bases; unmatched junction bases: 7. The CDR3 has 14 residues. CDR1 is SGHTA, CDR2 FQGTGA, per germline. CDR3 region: CASSQGLVGNEQFF. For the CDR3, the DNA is TGTGCCAGCAGCCAAGGACTAGTTGGCAATGAGCAGTTCTTC.

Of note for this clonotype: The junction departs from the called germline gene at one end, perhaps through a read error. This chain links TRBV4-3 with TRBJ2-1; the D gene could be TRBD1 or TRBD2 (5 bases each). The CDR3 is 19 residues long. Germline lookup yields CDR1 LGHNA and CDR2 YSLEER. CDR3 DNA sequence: TGCGCCAGCAGCCAAGAGGTACCTCGAATTAGGGCTTCTGGGGGTGAGCGGTTCTTC. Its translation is CASSQEVPRIRASGGERFF.

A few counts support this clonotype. In nucleotides, the CDR3 is TGTGCCAGTAGTGGACAGATTACCTACGAGCAGTACTTC. Translating it yields CASSGQITYEQYF. The V call is TRBV19, the J call TRBJ2-7, with D possibly being TRBD1 (6 bases). Trimming cost V 5 bases and J 2 bases, with 10 bases left between them. CDR3 length: 13 residues. The germline gives CDR1 LNHDA, CDR2 SQIVND (reference sequence).

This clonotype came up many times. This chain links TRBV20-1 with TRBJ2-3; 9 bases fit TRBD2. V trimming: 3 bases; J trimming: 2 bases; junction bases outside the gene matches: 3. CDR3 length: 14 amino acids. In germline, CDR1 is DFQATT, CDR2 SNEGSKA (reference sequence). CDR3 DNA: TGCAGTGCTAGGGGCGGGGGGGACACAGATACGCAGTATTTT. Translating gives CSARGGGDTDTQYF.

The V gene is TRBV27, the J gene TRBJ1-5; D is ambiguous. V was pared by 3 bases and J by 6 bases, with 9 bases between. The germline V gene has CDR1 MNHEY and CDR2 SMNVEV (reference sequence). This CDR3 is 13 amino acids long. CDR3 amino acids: CASSLVNGQPQHF. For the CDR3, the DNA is TGTGCCAGCAGTTTGGTGAATGGTCAGCCCCAGCATTTT.

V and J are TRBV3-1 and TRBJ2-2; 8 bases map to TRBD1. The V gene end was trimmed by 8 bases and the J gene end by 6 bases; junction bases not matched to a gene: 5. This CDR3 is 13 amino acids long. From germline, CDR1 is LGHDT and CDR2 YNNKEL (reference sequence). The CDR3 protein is CASARTGPGELFF. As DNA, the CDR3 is TGTGCCAGCGCGCGGACAGGGCCCGGGGAGCTGTTTTTT.

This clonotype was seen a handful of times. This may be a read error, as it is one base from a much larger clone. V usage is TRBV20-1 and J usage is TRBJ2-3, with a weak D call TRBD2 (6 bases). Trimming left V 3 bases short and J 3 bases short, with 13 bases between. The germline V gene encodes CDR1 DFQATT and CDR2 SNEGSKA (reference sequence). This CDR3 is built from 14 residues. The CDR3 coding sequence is TGCAGTGCTAGGTCTTTAGCGGCGACAGATACGCAGTATTTT. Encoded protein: CSARSLAATDTQYF.

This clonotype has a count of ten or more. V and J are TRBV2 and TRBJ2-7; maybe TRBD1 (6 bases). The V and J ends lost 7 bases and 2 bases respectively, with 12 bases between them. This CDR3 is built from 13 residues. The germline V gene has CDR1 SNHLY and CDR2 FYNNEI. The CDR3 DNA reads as TGTGCCAGCAATTACAGGGCCCCCTACGAGCAGTACTTC. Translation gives CASNYRAPYEQYF. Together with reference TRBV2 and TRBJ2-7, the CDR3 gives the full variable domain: EPEVTQTPSHQVTQMGQEVILRCVPISNHLYFYWYRQILGQKVEFLVSFYNNEISEKSEIFDDQFSVERPDGSNFTLKIRSTKLEDSAMYFCASNYRAPYEQYFGPGTRLTVT.

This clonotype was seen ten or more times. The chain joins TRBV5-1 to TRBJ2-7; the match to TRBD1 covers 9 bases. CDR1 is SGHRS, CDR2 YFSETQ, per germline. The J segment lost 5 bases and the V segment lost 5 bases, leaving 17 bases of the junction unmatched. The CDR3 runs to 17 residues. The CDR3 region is CASSPTGTGIRSDEQYF. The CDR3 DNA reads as TGCGCCAGCAGTCCCACCGGGACAGGGATTAGAAGCGACGAGCAGTACTTC.

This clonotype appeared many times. The CDR3 region has the DNA TGCCCGCAGCTGGCGGGTTGGTGGGCAGATACGCAGTATTTT. This encodes CPQLAGWWADTQYF. The V gene is TRBV4-3, the J gene TRBJ2-3; D possibly corresponds to TRBD2 (5 bases). The length of the CDR3 is 14 residues. Looked up from germline, CDR1 is LGHNA and CDR2 is YSLEER.

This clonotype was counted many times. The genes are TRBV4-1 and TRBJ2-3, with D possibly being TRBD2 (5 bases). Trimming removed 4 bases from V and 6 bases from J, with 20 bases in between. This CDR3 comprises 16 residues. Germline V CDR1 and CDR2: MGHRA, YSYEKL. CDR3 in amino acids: CASSPRPEASRDTQYF. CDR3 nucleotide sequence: TGCGCCAGCAGCCCTCGGCCGGAGGCATCCCGGGATACGCAGTATTTT.

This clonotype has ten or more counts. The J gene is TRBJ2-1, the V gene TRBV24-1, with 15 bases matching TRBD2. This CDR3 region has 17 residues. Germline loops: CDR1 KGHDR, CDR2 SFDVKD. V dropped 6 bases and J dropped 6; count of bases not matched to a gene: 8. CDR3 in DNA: TGTGCCACCAGTTCGCGGACTAGCGGGGGGGCGGGCAATGAGCAGTTCTTC. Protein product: CATSSRTSGGAGNEQFF.

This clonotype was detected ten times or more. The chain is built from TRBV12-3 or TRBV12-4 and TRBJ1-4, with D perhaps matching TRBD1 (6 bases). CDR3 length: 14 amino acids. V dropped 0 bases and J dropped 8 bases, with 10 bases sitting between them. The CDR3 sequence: CASSLASGAEKLFF. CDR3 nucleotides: TGTGCCAGCAGTTTAGCGTCGGGGGCAGAAAAACTGTTTTTT.

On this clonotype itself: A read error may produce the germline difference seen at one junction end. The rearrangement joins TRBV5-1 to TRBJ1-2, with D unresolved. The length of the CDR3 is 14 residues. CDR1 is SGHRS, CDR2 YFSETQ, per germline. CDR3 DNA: TGCGCCAGCAGCTTGGGCCAGACTAACTATAGCTACACCTTC. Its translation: CASSLGQTNYSYTF.

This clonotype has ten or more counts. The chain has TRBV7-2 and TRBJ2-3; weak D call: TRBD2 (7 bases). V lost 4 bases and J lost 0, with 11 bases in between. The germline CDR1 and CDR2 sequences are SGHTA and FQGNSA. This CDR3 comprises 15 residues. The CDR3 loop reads CASSSGGPSTDTQYF. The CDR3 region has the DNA TGTGCCAGCAGCTCCGGGGGGCCTAGCACAGATACGCAGTATTTT. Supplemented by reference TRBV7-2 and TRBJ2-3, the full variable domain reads GAGVSQSPSNKVTEKGKDVELRCDPISGHTALYWYRQSLGQGLEFLIYFQGNSAPDKSGLPSDRFSAERTGGSVSTLTIQRTQQEDSAVYLCASSSGGPSTDTQYFGPGTRLTVL.

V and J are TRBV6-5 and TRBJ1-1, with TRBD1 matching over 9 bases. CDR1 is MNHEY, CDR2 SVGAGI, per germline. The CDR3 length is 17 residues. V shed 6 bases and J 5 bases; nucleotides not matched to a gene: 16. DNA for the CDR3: TGTGCCAGCAGACCAACCGAAAAGGGACAGGGCGGGACTGAAGCTTTCTTT. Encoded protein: CASRPTEKGQGGTEAFF.

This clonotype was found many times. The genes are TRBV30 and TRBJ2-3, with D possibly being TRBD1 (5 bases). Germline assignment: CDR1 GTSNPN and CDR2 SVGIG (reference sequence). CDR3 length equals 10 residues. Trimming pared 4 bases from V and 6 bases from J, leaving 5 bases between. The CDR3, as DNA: TGTGCCTGGACAGGGGATACGCAGTATTTT. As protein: CAWTGDTQYF. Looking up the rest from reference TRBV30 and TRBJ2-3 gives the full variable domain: SQTIHQWPATLVQPVGSPLSLECTVEGTSNPNLYWYRQAAGRGLQLLFYSVGIGQISSEVPQNLSASRPQDRQFILSSKKLLLSDSGFYLCAWTGDTQYFGPGTRLTVL.

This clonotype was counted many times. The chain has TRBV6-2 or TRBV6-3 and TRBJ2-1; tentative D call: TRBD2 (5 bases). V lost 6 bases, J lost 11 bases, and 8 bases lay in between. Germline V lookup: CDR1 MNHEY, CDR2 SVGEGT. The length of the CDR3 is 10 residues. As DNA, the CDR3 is TGTGCCAGCAGGGGAGCCCAGCAGTTCTTC. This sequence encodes CASRGAQQFF.

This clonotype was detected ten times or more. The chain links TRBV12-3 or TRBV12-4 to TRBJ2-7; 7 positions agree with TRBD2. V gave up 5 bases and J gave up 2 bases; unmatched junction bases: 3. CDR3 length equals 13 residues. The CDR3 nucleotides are TGTGCCAGCAGTGACGGACTAGCCTACGAGCAGTACGTC. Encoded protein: CASSDGLAYEQYV.